This T cell receptor (beta chain) was identified in a study of low-dose radiotherapy and immunotherapy resistance in tumors. Study-level background: For four cycles from cycle 1 day 1, patients took 300 mg oral aspirin daily.

Alpha and beta chains were covered, as first-strand cDNA relied on TRAV- and TRBV-specific primers. TCRs were put through approximately 21 PCR cycles of amplification with Phusion. A constant-region primer and the V-primer adapter served as the primer pair. One entry per CDR3 protein results from TCRdb running MiXCR on the reads. The table has fewer than 95,000 distinct CDR3 sequences, more than 8.5% seen once. Regarding time point: before trial treatment. Nivolumab, ipilimumab, aspirin, low-dose cyclophosphamide and low-dose radiotherapy were all administered to the donors. This clonotype has a count of ten or more. The sequences come from PBMCs, collected before treatment. This sequence originates from a male donor with prostate cancer.

CDR3 protein: CSATEGTSNEQFF. The CDR3 bases are TGCAGTGCCACTGAGGGGACTAGCAATGAGCAGTTCTTC. This rearrangement joins TRBV20-1 to TRBJ2-1; the match to TRBD2 covers 8 bases. The V gene's germline CDR1 is DFQATT and CDR2 SNEGSKA (reference sequence). CDR3 length equals 13 residues. The V segment lost 6 bases and the J segment 6 bases; nucleotides outside the gene matches: 7.